The TCR beta chain under discussion was sequenced for a study of CD8 T cells in Susac syndrome. Background on the study: When their blood was taken, patients with Susac syndrome were therapy-naive, taking corticosteroids, or taking intravenous immunoglobulin alone. Study-wide results and caveats: As the study acknowledged, the number of individuals who were part of its TCR sequencing and HLA analysis was relatively small.

Note on this clonotype: What it binds is unknown.

Random hexamers were used to reverse transcribe 0.5 to 1 ug of RNA. Amplification of TCR beta CDR3 was carried out by immunoSEQ multiplex PCR, which covered 54 Vbeta and 13 Jbeta segments. TCRdb recomputed calls from the immunoSEQ multiplex PCR reads with MiXCR, one row per CDR3 protein. The profile shows approximately 74,000 distinct CDR3 sequences, nearly 95% of them singletons. V dropped 10 bases and J dropped 4 bases, with 14 bases sitting between them. The CDR3 has 14 amino acids. The V gene is TRBV12-3 or TRBV12-4, the J gene TRBJ2-6; a weak D match, TRBD1 (6 bases). This TCR came from a human donor with Susac syndrome. Sequencing was carried out using CD8+ T cells from PBMCs. The CDR3 DNA reads TGTGCCACTACTACAGGGACCGGGGCCAACGTCCTGACTTTC. Translating it yields CATTTGTGANVLTF.